This note documents a single T cell receptor beta chain sequence. Its antigen is not known. This CDR3 is also generated by other DNA sequences in the sample. The record originates from a study of shared clonotypes between healthy human individuals. The study, taken as a whole, reports: Some clonotypes were shared by all four sorted-subset donors, while others were not shared. The non-shared ones had lower generation probabilities than the shared ones. Among donors, sharing of clonotypes was expected to be affected by sequencing depth. Naive subsets usually exceeded memory subsets in estimated richness. Some naive CD4 clonotypes, roughly 4.7%, turned up in common across several donors.

This table comes from immunoSEQ multiplex PCR, and its TCRdb copy is limited to in-frame clones, with some not included. The sample records some 1,400,000 clones, over 95% being singletons. Germline V lookup: CDR1 SNHLY, CDR2 FYNNEI. This CDR3 has 15 residues. Germline trimming cut 3 bases from V and 2 bases from J; bases unmatched to any gene: 1. This chain connects TRBV2 to TRBJ2-7, with 13 nucleotides matching TRBD2. The receptor's source is a man under 40 in good health. The sample taken for sequencing was naive CD4+ T cells sorted from blood. As to subset: CD45RA+ positively selected. The CDR3 DNA sequence: TGTGCCAGCAGTGACGGACTAGCGGGGGCCTACGAGCAGTACTTC. Amino acid sequence: CASSDGLAGAYEQYF.